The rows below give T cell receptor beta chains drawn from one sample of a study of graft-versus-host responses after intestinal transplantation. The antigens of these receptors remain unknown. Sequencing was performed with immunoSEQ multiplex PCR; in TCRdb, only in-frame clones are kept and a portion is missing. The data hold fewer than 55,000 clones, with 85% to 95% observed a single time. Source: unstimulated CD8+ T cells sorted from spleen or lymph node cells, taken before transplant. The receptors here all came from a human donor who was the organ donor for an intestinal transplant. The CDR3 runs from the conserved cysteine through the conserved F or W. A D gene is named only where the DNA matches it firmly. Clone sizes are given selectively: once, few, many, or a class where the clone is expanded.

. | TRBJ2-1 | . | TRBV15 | TGTGCCACCAGCAGAATAGGCAGGAATGAGCAGTTCTTC | CATSRIGRNEQFF
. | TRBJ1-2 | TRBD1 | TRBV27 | TGTGCCAGCAGTCCCTCGACAGGGATCTCCTATGGCTACACCTTC | CASSPSTGISYGYTF
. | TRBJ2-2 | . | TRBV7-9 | TGTGCCAGCGGGGGGCCTTCGAACACCGGGGAGCTGTTTTTT | CASGGPSNTGELFF
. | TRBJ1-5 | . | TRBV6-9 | TGTGCCAGCAGTGAATCGGGGGCAGGTCAGCCCCAGCATTTT | CASSESGAGQPQHF
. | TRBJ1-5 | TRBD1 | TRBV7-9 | TGTGCCAGCAGCTCCGGGACAGATAGCAATCAGCCCCAGCATTTT | CASSSGTDSNQPQHF
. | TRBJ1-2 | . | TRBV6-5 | TGTGCCAGCAGTACGATGACCAATCCTAAGGACGGCTACACCTTC | CASSTMTNPKDGYTF
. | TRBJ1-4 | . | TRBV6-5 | TGTGCCAGCAGTTACGCCAAGGCAACTAATGAAAAACTGTTTTTT | CASSYAKATNEKLFF
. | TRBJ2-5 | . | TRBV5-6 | TGTGCCAGCAGCTTGTGGATGGTGGAGACCCAGTACTTC | CASSLWMVETQYF
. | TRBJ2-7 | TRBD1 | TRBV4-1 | TGCGCCAGCAGCCAAGTAGGACAGGGGCGTTACGAGCAGTACTTC | CASSQVGQGRYEQYF
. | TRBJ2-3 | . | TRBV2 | TGTGCCAGCTTAAGGGGGGCCTCGGCAGATACGCAGTATTTT | CASLRGASADTQYF
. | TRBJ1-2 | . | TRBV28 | TGTGCCAGCAGATCGATTGGGGGGAGACCGGCCCCTAACTATGGCTACACCTTC | CASRSIGGRPAPNYGYTF
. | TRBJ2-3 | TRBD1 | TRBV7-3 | TGTGCCAGCAGCGCCTCAGGGGGTAGCACAGATACGCAGTATTTT | CASSASGGSTDTQYF
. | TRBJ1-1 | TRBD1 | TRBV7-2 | TGTGCCAGCAGCTTAGGAGCCCGTGGGACAGGGGTGGACACTGAAGCTTTCTTT | CASSLGARGTGVDTEAFF
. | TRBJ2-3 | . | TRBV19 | TGTGCCAGTAGTATGGCTAGCACAGATACGCAGTATTTT | CASSMASTDTQYF
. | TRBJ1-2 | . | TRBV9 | TGTGCCAGCAGCGAGACCGGGGACTCCAGGGGTGGCTACACCTTC | CASSETGDSRGGYTF
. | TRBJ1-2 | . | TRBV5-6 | TGTGCCAGCAGCTTGGGGCAGATTAACTATGGCTACACCTTC | CASSLGQINYGYTF
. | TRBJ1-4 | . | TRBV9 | TGTGCCAGCAGCCTAGGGGACTACGACGAAAAACTGTTTTTT | CASSLGDYDEKLFF
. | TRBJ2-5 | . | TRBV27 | TGTGCCAGCAGTTTCGGGGGGCTGGAGACCCAGTACTTC | CASSFGGLETQYF
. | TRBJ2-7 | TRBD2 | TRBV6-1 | TGTGCCAGCAGTGAAGCCCGGCTAGCGGGGTCCCCCTCCTACGAGCAGTACTTC | CASSEARLAGSPSYEQYF
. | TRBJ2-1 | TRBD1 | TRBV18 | TGTGCCAGCTCATCTGACAGGGCCTCACTGTTATACAATGAGCAGTTCTTC | CASSSDRASLLYNEQFF
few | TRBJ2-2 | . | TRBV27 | TGTGCCAGCAGTCGGGACGGAACGAACACCGGGGAGCTGTTTTTT | CASSRDGTNTGELFF
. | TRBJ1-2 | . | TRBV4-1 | TGCGCCAGCAGCCAAGAAGGCAGGGGAGGATATGGCTACACCTTC | CASSQEGRGGYGYTF
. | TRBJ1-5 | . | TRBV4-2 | TGTGCCAGCAGCCAAGATACGCAGCCCCAGCATTTT | CASSQDTQPQHF
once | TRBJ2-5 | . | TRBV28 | TGTGCCAGCAGTCTCGGGACAGAGGGAGGGTGGGAGACCCAGTACTTC | CASSLGTEGGWETQYF